This T cell receptor beta chain was recovered during a study of brain T cells in children with intractable seizures. Study observations and caveats: Patients' HCMV serostatus was unknown; virus specificity rests on CDR3 similarity alone.

With V trimmed by 9 bases and J by 5 bases, 14 bases remained unmatched. Germline V gives CDR1 MDHEN, CDR2 SYDVKM. This CDR3 is built from 16 residues. Sequencing was limited to surgery cases with top T cell transcript signatures in brain tissue. Patients received at least one anti-epileptic drug before surgery. TCRdb's copy holds only in-frame clones and misses some; the assay was immunoSEQ multiplex PCR. The table shows about 80,000 clones, with around 91% occurring only once. For this clone: Antigen specificity is unknown.

This clonotype originated in a girl aged 2 to 10 with Rasmussen encephalitis and intractable seizures. The rearrangement uses TRBV28 and TRBJ1-5; 9 bases are shared with TRBD1. The source material was peripheral blood, sampled at surgery. The CDR3: CASNLGRDRDDQPQHF. CDR3 bases: TGTGCCAGTAATTTAGGTCGGGACAGGGACGATCAGCCCCAGCATTTT. The variable domain in full, completed from reference TRBV28 and TRBJ1-5, reads DVKVTQSSRYLVKRTGEKVFLECVQDMDHENMFWYRQDPGLGLRLIYFSYDVKMKEKGDIPEGYSVSREKKERFSLILESASTNQTSMYLCASNLGRDRDDQPQHFGDGTRLSIL.